The 22 T cell receptor beta chains presented below share a single source sample, sequenced in a study of neurological immune-mediated disorders. TCRdb recomputed calls from the 5' RACE reads with MiXCR, one row per CDR3 protein. The profile shows about 14,000 distinct CDR3 sequences, under 11% of them singletons. The sample was PBMCs. These receptors were collected from a woman between 40 and 55 years old in good health.

This clonotype has ten or more counts. The rearrangement uses TRBV7-2 and TRBJ1-2, with 9 bases aligning to TRBD1. Germline CDR1 is SGHTA and CDR2 is FQGNSA. J was trimmed by 8 bases and V by 5 bases; bases with no gene match: 12. The CDR3 is 15 residues long. CDR3 protein: CASSAPTGGTEGYTF. CDR3 nucleotide sequence: TGTGCCAGCAGCGCTCCAACAGGGGGCACGGAGGGCTACACCTTC. The variable domain in full, with the rest retrieved from reference TRBV7-2 and TRBJ1-2, is GAGVSQSPSNKVTEKGKDVELRCDPISGHTALYWYRQSLGQGLEFLIYFQGNSAPDKSGLPSDRFSAERTGGSVSTLTIQRTQQEDSAVYLCASSAPTGGTEGYTFGSGTRLTVV.

This clonotype was picked up many times. The rearrangement uses TRBV27 and TRBJ2-1, with 11 nucleotides matching TRBD2. This CDR3 spans 15 amino acids. The V segment lost 6 bases and the J segment 10 bases; nucleotides outside the gene matches: 11. The V gene's germline CDR1 is MNHEY and CDR2 SMNVEV (reference sequence). CDR3 protein: CASRLIAGGREEQFF. CDR3 DNA sequence: TGTGCCAGCAGGCTAATAGCGGGGGGGCGGGAGGAGCAGTTCTTC.

This clonotype was recorded at least ten times. This chain joins TRBV10-2 and TRBJ1-5; TRBD1 aligns across 11 bases. The CDR3 has 15 residues. V was pared by 6 bases and J by 9 bases, with 10 bases of the junction left unmatched. Germline CDR1 reads WSHSY; CDR2 reads SAAADI. In DNA form, the CDR3 reads TGCGCCAGCAGCACAAACCGGGACAGGGGGGCGCCCCAGCATTTT. This translates into CASSTNRDRGAPQHF.

This clonotype was seen ten or more times. V and J are TRBV5-1 and TRBJ2-7; D possibly corresponds to TRBD2 (7 bases). Trimming stripped 6 bases from V and 7 bases from J, with 17 bases between. CDR1 and CDR2 from the germline V gene are SGHRS and YFSETQ. The CDR3 is made up of 13 amino acids. The CDR3 nucleotides read TGCGCCAGCACGGGGGGCTGGCGGTGGGAGCAGTACTTC. Protein product: CASTGGWRWEQYF.

This clonotype was seen ten or more times. The chain carries TRBV7-8 and TRBJ2-2, with 11 positions matching TRBD2. CDR1 is SGHVS, CDR2 FQNEAQ, per germline. This CDR3 is 16 amino acids long. Losses at the gene ends were 1 base for V and 3 bases for J; bases not matched to a gene: 1. This CDR3 is CASSLGTSGYTGELFF. The CDR3 coding sequence is TGTGCCAGCAGCTTAGGGACTAGCGGGTACACCGGGGAGCTGTTTTTT.

This clonotype occurred many times. The chain joins TRBV4-1 to TRBJ2-1, with D unclear. Trimming took 0 bases from V and 3 from J, leaving 15 bases between them. CDR1 is MGHRA, CDR2 YSYEKL, per germline. CDR3 length: 17 residues. The CDR3: CASSQDPRSSYYNEQFF. DNA of the CDR3: TGCGCCAGCAGCCAAGATCCTAGGTCCAGTTACTACAATGAGCAGTTCTTC.

In this sample, this clonotype turned up many times. The rearrangement uses TRBV18 and TRBJ2-5; no clear D. V was pared by 6 bases and J by 5 bases, with 19 bases between. The CDR3 is 15 amino acids. Germline V lookup: CDR1 KGHSH, CDR2 LQKENI. Here the CDR3 DNA reads TGTGCCAGCTCCCCGGACCTGGTGTTTTTGGAGACCCAGTACTTC. Residues: CASSPDLVFLETQYF.

This clonotype has ten or more counts. The chain recombines TRBV5-1 with TRBJ2-7; 10 bases agree with TRBD2. Germline V lookup: CDR1 SGHRS, CDR2 YFSETQ. Trimming took 0 bases from V and 0 from J; bases not matched to a gene: 6. The CDR3 consists of 17 residues. The chain's CDR3 is CASSLGWGTSVSYEQYF. CDR3 coding DNA: TGCGCCAGCAGCTTGGGCTGGGGGACTAGCGTCTCCTACGAGCAGTACTTC. Combining the CDR3 with reference TRBV5-1 and TRBJ2-7 gives the whole variable domain KAGVTQTPRYLIKTRGQQVTLSCSPISGHRSVSWYQQTPGQGLQFLFEYFSETQRNKGNFPGRFSGRQFSNSRSEMNVSTLELGDSALYLCASSLGWGTSVSYEQYFGPGTRLTVT.

Ten or more counts support this clonotype. V is TRBV10-3 and J is TRBJ2-2, with D hard to call. Between the trimmed V and J ends, which lost 4 bases and 7 bases, there was a span of 4 bases. CDR1 is ENHRY and CDR2 is SYGVKD in the germline V gene. This CDR3 is 11 amino acids long. CDR3 in amino acids: CAISGGGELFF. The CDR3 bases are TGTGCCATCAGTGGGGGCGGGGAGCTGTTTTTT.

This clonotype was seen repeatedly, ten times or more. CDR3 loop: CSARRQGRGGNQPQHF. CDR3 coding DNA: TGCAGTGCTCGCCGACAGGGTCGAGGGGGAAATCAGCCCCAGCATTTT. V and J are TRBV20-1 and TRBJ1-5, with 7 bases lining up with TRBD1. Germline CDR1 is DFQATT and CDR2 is SNEGSKA (reference sequence). V lost 5 bases and J lost 4; bases outside the gene matches: 14. This CDR3 contains 16 residues.

This clonotype was recorded at least ten times. The gene calls are TRBV11-2 and TRBJ2-3; tentatively, D is TRBD1 or TRBD2 (5 bases each). V lost 2 bases, J lost 5 bases, and 14 bases lay in between. Germline values: CDR1 SGHAT, CDR2 FQNNGV. The CDR3 totals 15 residues. This CDR3 reads CASSLTGTQGDTQYF. Written as DNA, the CDR3 is TGTGCCAGCAGCTTAACCGGGACCCAAGGAGATACGCAGTATTTT.

The sample holds many counts of this clonotype. The chain combines TRBV20-1 with TRBJ2-7; D may be TRBD1 (5 bases). CDR1 and CDR2 (germline): DFQATT, SNEGSKA (reference sequence). The CDR3 runs 13 residues. Trimming cost V 6 bases and J 3 bases, with 15 bases left between them. The CDR3 DNA follows: TGCAGTGCCTTGGGGCACAGGTACTACGAGCAGTACTTC. Translated: CSALGHRYYEQYF.

This clonotype was seen ten or more times. This chain links TRBV20-1 with TRBJ1-5; a weak D match, TRBD1 (5 bases). In germline, CDR1 is DFQATT, CDR2 SNEGSKA (reference sequence). This CDR3 has 13 amino acids. Trimming removed 5 bases from V and 4 bases from J, with 12 bases in between. This CDR3 reads CSALRDGNQPQHF. CDR3 in DNA: TGCAGTGCTCTCCGGGACGGTAATCAGCCCCAGCATTTT.

This clonotype was seen many times. V usage is TRBV5-6 and J usage is TRBJ1-5, with 7 positions matching TRBD1. The CDR3 totals 17 residues. The trim removed 2 bases at V and 2 bases at J, leaving 10 bases unmatched. Germline CDR1 is SGHDT and CDR2 is YYEEEE. CDR3 in amino acids: CASSFGRGLEGNQPQHF. In DNA, the CDR3 is TGTGCCAGCAGCTTCGGGAGGGGGCTGGAGGGCAATCAGCCCCAGCATTTT. The full variable domain, completed using reference TRBV5-6 and TRBJ1-5, is DAGVTQSPTHLIKTRGQQVTLRCSPKSGHDTVSWYQQALGQGPQFIFQYYEEEERQRGNFPDRFSGHQFPNYSSELNVNALLLGDSALYLCASSFGRGLEGNQPQHFGDGTRLSIL.

This clonotype was seen at least ten times. J is TRBJ1-6 and V is TRBV7-9, with 8 bases matching TRBD1. J was trimmed by 10 bases and V by 4 bases; bases with no gene match: 9. CDR1 SEHNR and CDR2 FQNEAQ come from the germline V gene (reference sequence). The CDR3 has 15 residues. CDR3 protein: CASSWGQDQGSPLHF. DNA for the CDR3: TGTGCCAGCAGCTGGGGACAGGACCAAGGCTCACCCCTCCACTTT.

In this sample, this clonotype turned up many times. The chain employs TRBV20-1 and TRBJ2-7; 8 positions match TRBD2. Germline V gives CDR1 DFQATT, CDR2 SNEGSKA (reference sequence). V lost 6 bases, J lost 6 bases, and 13 bases stayed unmatched. The CDR3 contains 14 residues. The CDR3 spells CSALIGTSRREQYF. The CDR3 DNA follows: TGCAGTGCCCTAATCGGGACTAGTCGGCGCGAGCAGTACTTC.

In its sample, this clonotype was seen many times. The chain uses TRBV28 and TRBJ2-6, with D perhaps assigned TRBD1 or TRBD2 (5 bases each). This CDR3 contains 18 residues. Trimming stripped 4 bases from V and 2 bases from J, with 18 bases between. CDR1 is MDHEN, CDR2 SYDVKM, per germline. The CDR3 protein is CASSSNRGVIAGANVLTF. CDR3 coding DNA: TGTGCCAGCAGTTCCAACCGGGGCGTTATAGCTGGGGCCAACGTCCTGACTTTC.

This clonotype was recorded many times. This rearrangement joins TRBV11-2 to TRBJ1-2; D is unclear. The germline CDR1 and CDR2 sequences are SGHAT and FQNNGV. This CDR3 has 13 amino acids. The germline V and J ends were trimmed by 1 base and 1 base, with 4 bases remaining between them. The CDR3 sequence is CASSLGHNYGYTF. In nucleotides, the CDR3 is TGTGCCAGCAGCTTAGGCCATAACTATGGCTACACCTTC.

This clonotype was seen at least ten times. The chain recombines TRBV27 with TRBJ2-1; TRBD2 aligns across 7 bases. The V gene end was trimmed by 4 bases and the J gene end by 8 bases; junction bases not matched to a gene: 11. This CDR3 has 15 amino acids. Germline loops: CDR1 MNHEY, CDR2 SMNVEV (reference sequence). The CDR3 DNA is TGTGCCAGCAGTTCTGCCGGGACTATCATCCATGAGCAGTTCTTC. This translates into CASSSAGTIIHEQFF.

There are many counts of this clonotype. This chain uses TRBV11-2 with TRBJ2-2; D unclear. The CDR3 loop spans 15 amino acids. V dropped 1 base and J dropped 0 bases, with 6 bases sitting between them. The germline gives CDR1 SGHAT, CDR2 FQNNGV. Here the CDR3 DNA reads TGTGCCAGCAGCTTAGGGATGCCGAACACCGGGGAGCTGTTTTTT. Its translation: CASSLGMPNTGELFF.

This clonotype was seen at least ten times. The chain couples TRBV5-1 to TRBJ2-5, with D perhaps TRBD1 (6 bases). Germline V gene data show CDR1 as SGHRS and CDR2 as YFSETQ. The CDR3 consists of 14 residues. Trimming pared 3 bases from V and 5 bases from J, leaving 14 bases between. CDR3: CASSWTHRGETQYF. CDR3 nucleotide sequence: TGCGCCAGCAGCTGGACCCATAGGGGGGAGACCCAGTACTTC.

This clonotype was detected many times. CDR3 nucleotides: TGTGCCACTAACCGCGGTTGGAACACTGAAGCTTTCTTT. Residues: CATNRGWNTEAFF. The J gene is TRBJ1-1, the V gene TRBV15; D ambiguous. There are 13 residues in the CDR3. Germline V gene data show CDR1 as LNHNV and CDR2 as YYDKDF (reference sequence). Trimming pared 9 bases from V and 1 base from J, leaving 12 bases between. The complete variable domain, with remaining parts taken from reference TRBV15 and TRBJ1-1, reads DAMVIQNPRYQVTQFGKPVTLSCSQTLNHNVMYWYQQKSSQAPKLLFHYYDKDFNNEADTPDNFQSRRPNTSFCFLDIRSPGLGDTAMYLCATNRGWNTEAFFGQGTRLTVV.